This T cell receptor beta chain came from a study of OX40 agonist ivuxolimab in advanced cancers. As for the study in general: Age averaged 60 years (range about 23 to 80), and more than 80% were male.

Produced via immunoSEQ multiplex PCR; TCRdb's table is partial and in-frame only. This table has about 64,000 clones, 88% appearing once. CDR1 and CDR2 from the germline V gene are SGDLS and YYNGEE. V dropped 4 bases and J dropped 9; count of bases not matched to a gene: 9. CDR3 length equals 15 residues. The chain has TRBV9 and TRBJ2-1; 11 bases line up with TRBD1. The sample here was CD4+ or CD8+ T cells sorted from blood, taken in a trial of the OX40 agonist ivuxolimab. The TCR originated in an adult with an advanced solid tumor such as melanoma, head and neck, liver or kidney cancer. The CDR3 spells CASSFQQGQGGEQFF. The DNA of the CDR3 is TGTGCCAGCAGCTTCCAGCAGGGACAGGGGGGTGAGCAGTTCTTC.